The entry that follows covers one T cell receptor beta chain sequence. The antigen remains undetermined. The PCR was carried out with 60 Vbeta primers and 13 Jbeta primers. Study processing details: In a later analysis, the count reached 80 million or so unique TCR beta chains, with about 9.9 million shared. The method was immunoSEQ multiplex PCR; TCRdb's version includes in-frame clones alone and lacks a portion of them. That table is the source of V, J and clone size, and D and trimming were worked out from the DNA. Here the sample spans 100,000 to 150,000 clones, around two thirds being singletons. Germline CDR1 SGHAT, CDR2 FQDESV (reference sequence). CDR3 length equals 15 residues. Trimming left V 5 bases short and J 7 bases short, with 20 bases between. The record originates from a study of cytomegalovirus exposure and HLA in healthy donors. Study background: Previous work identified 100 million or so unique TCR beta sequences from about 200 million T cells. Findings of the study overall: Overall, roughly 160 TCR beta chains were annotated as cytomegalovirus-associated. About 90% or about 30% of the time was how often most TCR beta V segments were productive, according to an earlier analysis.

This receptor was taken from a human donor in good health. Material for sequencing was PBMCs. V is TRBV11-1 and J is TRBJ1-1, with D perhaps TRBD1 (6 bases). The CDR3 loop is CASSQLAGTNIEAFF. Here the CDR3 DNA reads TGTGCCAGCAGCCAATTAGCTGGGACAAATATTGAAGCTTTCTTT.